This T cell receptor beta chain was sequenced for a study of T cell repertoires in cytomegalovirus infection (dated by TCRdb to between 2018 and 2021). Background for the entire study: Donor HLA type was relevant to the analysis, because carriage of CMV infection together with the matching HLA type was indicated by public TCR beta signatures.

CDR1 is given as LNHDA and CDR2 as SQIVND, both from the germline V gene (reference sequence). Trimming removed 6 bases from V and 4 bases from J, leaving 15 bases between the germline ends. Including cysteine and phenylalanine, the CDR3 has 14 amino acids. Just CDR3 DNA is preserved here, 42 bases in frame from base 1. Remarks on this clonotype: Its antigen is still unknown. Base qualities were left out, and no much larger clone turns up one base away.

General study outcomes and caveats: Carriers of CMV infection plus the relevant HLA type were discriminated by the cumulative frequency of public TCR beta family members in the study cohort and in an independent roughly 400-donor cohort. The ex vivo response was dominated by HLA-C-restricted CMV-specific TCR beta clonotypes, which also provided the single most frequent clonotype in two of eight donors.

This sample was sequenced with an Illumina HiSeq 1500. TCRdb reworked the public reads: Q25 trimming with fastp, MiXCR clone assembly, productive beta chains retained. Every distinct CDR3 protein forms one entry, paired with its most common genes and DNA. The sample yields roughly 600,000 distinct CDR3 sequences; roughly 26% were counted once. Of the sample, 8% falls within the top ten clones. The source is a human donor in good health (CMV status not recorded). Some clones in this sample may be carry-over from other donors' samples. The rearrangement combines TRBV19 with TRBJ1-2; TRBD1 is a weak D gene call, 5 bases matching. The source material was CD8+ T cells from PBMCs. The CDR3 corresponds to CASRSLTDAYGYTF. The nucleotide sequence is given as TGTGCCAGTAGGAGCCTGACAGACGCCTATGGCTACACCTTC.